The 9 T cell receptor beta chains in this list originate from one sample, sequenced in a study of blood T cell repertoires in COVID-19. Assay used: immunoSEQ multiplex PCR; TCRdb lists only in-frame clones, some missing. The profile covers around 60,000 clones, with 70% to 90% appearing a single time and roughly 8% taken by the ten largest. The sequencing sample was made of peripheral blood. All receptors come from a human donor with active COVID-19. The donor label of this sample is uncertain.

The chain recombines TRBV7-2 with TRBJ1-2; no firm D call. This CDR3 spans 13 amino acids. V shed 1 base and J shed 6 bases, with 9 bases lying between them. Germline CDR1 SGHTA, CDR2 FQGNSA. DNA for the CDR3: TGTGCCAGCAGCTTAGGGGCTTGGGATGGCTACACCTTC. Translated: CASSLGAWDGYTF.

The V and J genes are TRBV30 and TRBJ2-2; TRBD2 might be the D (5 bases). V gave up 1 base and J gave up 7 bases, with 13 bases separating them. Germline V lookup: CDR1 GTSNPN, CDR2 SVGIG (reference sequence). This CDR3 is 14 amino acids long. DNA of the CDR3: TGTGCCTGGAGTGGCACGAGGGCGGACGGGGAGCTGTTTTTT. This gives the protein CAWSGTRADGELFF.

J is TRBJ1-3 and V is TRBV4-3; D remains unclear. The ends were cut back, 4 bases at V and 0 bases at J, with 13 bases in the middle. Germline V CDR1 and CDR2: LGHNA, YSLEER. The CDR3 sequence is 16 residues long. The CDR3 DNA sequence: TGCGCCAGCAGCCCAGCTGCGGGATCCTCTGGAAACACCATATATTTT. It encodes CASSPAAGSSGNTIYF.

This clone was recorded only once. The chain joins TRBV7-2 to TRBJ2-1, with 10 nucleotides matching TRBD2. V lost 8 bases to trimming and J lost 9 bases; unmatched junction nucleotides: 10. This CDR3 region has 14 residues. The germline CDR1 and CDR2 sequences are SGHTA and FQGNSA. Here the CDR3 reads CASGPPSGSFEQFF. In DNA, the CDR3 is TGTGCCAGCGGACCCCCTAGCGGGAGTTTTGAGCAGTTCTTC.

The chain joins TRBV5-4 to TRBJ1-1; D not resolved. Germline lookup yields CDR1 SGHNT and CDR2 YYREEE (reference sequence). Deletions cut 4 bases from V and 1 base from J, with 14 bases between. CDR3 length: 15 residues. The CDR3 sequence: CASSLDLIRNTEAFF. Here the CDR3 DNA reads TGTGCCAGCAGCCTGGATTTAATCAGGAACACTGAAGCTTTCTTT.

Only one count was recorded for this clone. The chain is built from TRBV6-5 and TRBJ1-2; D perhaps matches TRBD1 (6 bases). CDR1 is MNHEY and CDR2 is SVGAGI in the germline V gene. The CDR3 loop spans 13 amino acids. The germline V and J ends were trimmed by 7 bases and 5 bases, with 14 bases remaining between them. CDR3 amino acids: CASKAGTNYGYTF. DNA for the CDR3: TGTGCCAGCAAAGCCGGGACAAATTATGGCTACACCTTC.

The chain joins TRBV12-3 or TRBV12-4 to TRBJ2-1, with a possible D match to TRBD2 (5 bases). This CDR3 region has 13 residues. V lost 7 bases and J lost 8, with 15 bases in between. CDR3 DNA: TGTGCCAGCACCTTGAACGGAGGAGATGAGCAGTTCTTC. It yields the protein CASTLNGGDEQFF.

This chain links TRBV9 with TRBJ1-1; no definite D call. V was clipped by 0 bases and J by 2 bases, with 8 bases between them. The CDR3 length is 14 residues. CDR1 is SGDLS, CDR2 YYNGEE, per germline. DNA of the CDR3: TGTGCCAGCAGCGTAGTAGGGAGAAACACTGAAGCTTTCTTT. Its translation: CASSVVGRNTEAFF. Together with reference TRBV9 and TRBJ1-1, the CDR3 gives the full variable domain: DSGVTQTPKHLITATGQRVTLRCSPRSGDLSVYWYQQSLDQGLQFLIQYYNGEERAKGNILERFSAQQFPDLHSELNLSSLELGDSALYFCASSVVGRNTEAFFGQGTRLTVV.

CDR3 sequence: CASSLAQSGVSYNEQFF. In nucleotides, the CDR3 is TGTGCCAGCAGCTTAGCGCAGTCAGGGGTTTCCTACAATGAGCAGTTCTTC. The V call is TRBV7-6, the J call TRBJ2-1, with D possibly being TRBD1 (6 bases). The V end was cut by 0 bases, the J end by 1 base, with 13 bases between. CDR1 and CDR2 (germline): SGHVS, FNYEAQ. This CDR3 region has 17 residues.